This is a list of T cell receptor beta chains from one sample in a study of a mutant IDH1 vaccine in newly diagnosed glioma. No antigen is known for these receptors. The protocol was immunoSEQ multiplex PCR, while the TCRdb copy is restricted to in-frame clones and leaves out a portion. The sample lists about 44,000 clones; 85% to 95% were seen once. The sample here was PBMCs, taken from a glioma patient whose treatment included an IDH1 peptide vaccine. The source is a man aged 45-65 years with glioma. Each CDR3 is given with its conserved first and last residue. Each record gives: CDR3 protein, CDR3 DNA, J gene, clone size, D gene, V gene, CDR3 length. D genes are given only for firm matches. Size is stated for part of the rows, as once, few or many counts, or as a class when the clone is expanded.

CASSQVQGANSPLHF,TGTGCCAGCAGCCAAGTACAGGGGGCAAATTCACCCCTCCACTTT,TRBJ1-6,NA,TRBD1,TRBV4-2,15
CASSLPTETLHF,TGTGCCAGCAGCCTCCCAACGGAAACTCTCCACTTT,TRBJ1-6,few,NA,TRBV7-8,12
CASSFSLAGLSYEQYF,TGTGCCAGCAGTTTCTCGCTAGCGGGCCTTTCCTACGAGCAGTACTTC,TRBJ2-7,once,TRBD2,TRBV28,16
CASSLDGDSGYTF,TGTGCCAGCAGCTTAGACGGCGACTCTGGCTACACCTTC,TRBJ1-2,NA,NA,TRBV11-3,13
CASRFRGAGTGELFF,TGTGCCAGTAGATTTAGGGGGGCAGGCACCGGGGAGCTGTTTTTT,TRBJ2-2,NA,NA,TRBV19,15
CASSVGGESYEQYF,TGTGCCAGCAGCGTAGGTGGGGAAAGCTACGAGCAGTACTTC,TRBJ2-7,NA,NA,TRBV9,14
CASSPDQGAGGNTIYF,TGTGCCAGCAGTCCAGACCAGGGGGCGGGTGGAAACACCATATATTTT,TRBJ1-3,NA,TRBD1,TRBV2,16
CASRTTGAGGYTF,TGTGCCAGCAGAACCACAGGGGCAGGCGGCTACACCTTC,TRBJ1-2,once,TRBD1,TRBV27,13
CASSVPGRGVYGYTF,TGTGCCAGCAGCGTACCGGGGCGAGGGGTCTATGGCTACACCTTC,TRBJ1-2,NA,NA,TRBV7-2,15
CASSSGGQPYEQYF,TGTGCCAGCAGTTCAGGAGGCCAACCCTACGAGCAGTACTTC,TRBJ2-7,NA,NA,TRBV28,14
CAWPGDTGELFF,TGTGCCTGGCCCGGGGACACCGGGGAGCTGTTTTTT,TRBJ2-2,NA,NA,TRBV30,12
CASSDGQGPYEQYF,TGTGCCAGCAGTGACGGACAGGGACCCTACGAGCAGTACTTC,TRBJ2-7,NA,TRBD1,TRBV6-5,14
CASSPKPESGANVLTF,TGCGCCAGCAGTCCGAAGCCGGAATCTGGGGCCAACGTCCTGACTTTC,TRBJ2-6,few,NA,TRBV5-1,16
CASSNRDSNQPQHF,TGCGCCAGCAGTAACAGGGATAGCAATCAGCCCCAGCATTTT,TRBJ1-5,NA,NA,TRBV4-1,14
CAISESTQLSYGYTF,TGTGCCATCAGTGAGTCGACTCAGCTCTCTTATGGCTACACCTTC,TRBJ1-2,NA,NA,TRBV10-3,15
CASSRARQGAWETQYF,TGTGCCAGCAGCCGGGCGCGACAGGGGGCGTGGGAGACCCAGTACTTC,TRBJ2-5,NA,TRBD1,TRBV7-2,16
CASSLAETYNEQFF,TGTGCCAGCAGTTTAGCGGAGACCTACAATGAGCAGTTCTTC,TRBJ2-1,NA,NA,TRBV28,14
CASSIPDRFHQPQHF,TGTGCCAGCAGTATTCCGGACAGGTTCCATCAGCCCCAGCATTTT,TRBJ1-5,NA,TRBD1,TRBV28,15
CASSQVHRGDNEQFF,TGCGCCAGCAGCCAAGTGCATCGGGGGGACAATGAGCAGTTCTTC,TRBJ2-1,few,TRBD2,TRBV4-3,15
CSVESRGRFPGELFF,TGCAGCGTTGAATCTAGGGGGCGCTTCCCCGGGGAGCTGTTTTTT,TRBJ2-2,NA,TRBD1,TRBV29-1,15
CASRGEVQETQYF,TGTGCCAGCCGAGGGGAGGTCCAAGAGACCCAGTACTTC,TRBJ2-5,NA,NA,TRBV5-4,13
CASRTGGGRPQHF,TGTGCCAGCAGAACAGGGGGAGGTCGGCCCCAGCATTTT,TRBJ1-5,few,TRBD1,TRBV28,13
CAISGTDTQYF,TGTGCCATCAGCGGCACAGATACGCAGTATTTT,TRBJ2-3,NA,NA,TRBV10-3,11
CASGERGSPNGELFF,TGTGCCAGCGGGGAAAGGGGCAGCCCAAACGGGGAGCTGTTTTTT,TRBJ2-2,NA,NA,TRBV6-6,15
CASSQYAHQPQHF,TGCGCCAGCAGCCAGTACGCTCATCAGCCCCAGCATTTT,TRBJ1-5,large,NA,TRBV4-1,13
CASSFFRIGVEQYF,TGTGCCAGCAGTTTCTTCCGAATCGGGGTCGAGCAGTACTTC,TRBJ2-7,NA,NA,TRBV28,14
CASSPTSSSYEQYF,TGTGCCAGCAGTCCTACCTCCAGCTCCTACGAGCAGTACTTC,TRBJ2-7,NA,NA,TRBV6-6,14
CASSGQGLATNEKLFF,TGTGCCAGCAGCGGACAGGGACTGGCAACTAATGAAAAACTGTTTTTT,TRBJ1-4,NA,TRBD1,TRBV7-6,16
CASRILGVTNEKLFF,TGCGCCAGCCGCATACTGGGGGTCACTAATGAAAAACTGTTTTTT,TRBJ1-4,NA,NA,TRBV5-1,15
CASSLRLDSSYNEQFF,TGTGCCAGCAGCTTACGTCTCGACAGCTCCTACAATGAGCAGTTCTTC,TRBJ2-1,once,NA,TRBV11-2,16
CASRPDGASNQPQHF,TGTGCCAGCAGGCCCGATGGAGCCAGCAATCAGCCCCAGCATTTT,TRBJ1-5,NA,NA,TRBV7-2,15
CASSLTGDSTEAFF,TGCGCCAGCAGCTTGACAGGGGATAGCACTGAAGCTTTCTTT,TRBJ1-1,NA,TRBD1,TRBV5-1,14
CATGLRINSYNEQFF,TGTGCCACCGGCCTTCGCATTAACTCCTACAATGAGCAGTTCTTC,TRBJ2-1,NA,NA,TRBV15,15
CASSLGTSNEKLFF,TGTGCCAGCAGCTTGGGGACGTCTAATGAAAAACTGTTTTTT,TRBJ1-4,NA,NA,TRBV5-4,14
CASRTGTGRNQPQHF,TGTGCCAGCCGGACAGGCACAGGGCGCAATCAGCCCCAGCATTTT,TRBJ1-5,NA,TRBD1,TRBV27,15
CSVTGFEETQYF,TGCAGCGTGACAGGGTTCGAAGAGACCCAGTACTTC,TRBJ2-5,NA,TRBD1,TRBV29-1,12
CASGGGAVLYEQYF,TGTGCCAGCGGAGGGGGAGCGGTCCTCTACGAGCAGTACTTC,TRBJ2-7,NA,NA,TRBV2,14
CAWIHSTTSYNSPLHF,TGTGCCTGGATCCACTCGACGACCTCCTATAATTCACCCCTCCACTTT,TRBJ1-6,NA,NA,TRBV30,16
CASSIEGLRGTEAFF,TGTGCCAGTAGTATAGAAGGTTTAAGGGGCACTGAAGCTTTCTTT,TRBJ1-1,NA,NA,TRBV19,15
CASSSDRGTDTQYF,TGTGCCAGCAGTTCGGACAGGGGCACAGATACGCAGTATTTT,TRBJ2-3,NA,TRBD1,TRBV27,14
CASRGQGAPETQYF,TGTGCCAGTAGAGGACAGGGGGCGCCAGAGACCCAGTACTTC,TRBJ2-5,NA,TRBD1,TRBV19,14
CASSTSTSGGASGSYNEQFF,TGCGCCAGCAGCACGTCCACTAGCGGGGGGGCCTCGGGCTCCTACAATGAGCAGTTCTTC,TRBJ2-1,NA,TRBD2,TRBV4-1,20
CASDQDVLYF,TGTGCCAGTGACCAGGACGTGCTGTACTTC,TRBJ2-7,NA,NA,TRBV2,10
CASSQDTEAFF,TGTGCCAGCAGTCAAGACACTGAAGCTTTCTTT,TRBJ1-1,NA,NA,TRBV6-6,11
CATSPRTSGQETQYF,TGTGCCACATCCCCCCGGACTAGCGGTCAAGAGACCCAGTACTTC,TRBJ2-5,NA,TRBD2,TRBV2,15
CASSQARAQAAYYGYTF,TGCGCCAGCAGCCAAGCGAGAGCGCAAGCGGCCTACTATGGCTACACCTTC,TRBJ1-2,NA,NA,TRBV4-3,17
CASSLIPQDRGASNEKLFF,TGTGCCAGCAGCTTAATTCCCCAGGACAGGGGGGCGTCTAATGAAAAACTGTTTTTT,TRBJ1-4,NA,TRBD1,TRBV7-6,19
CASNGGSSYNEQFF,TGTGCCAGCAACGGCGGAAGCTCCTACAATGAGCAGTTCTTC,TRBJ2-1,NA,NA,TRBV2,14
CASSLGGLTAKQPQHF,TGTGCCAGCAGCTTAGGGGGGCTGACAGCGAAGCAGCCCCAGCATTTT,TRBJ1-5,NA,NA,TRBV7-8,16
CASSNGQGMNTEVFF,TGTGCCAGCAGTAACGGACAGGGCATGAACACTGAAGTTTTCTTT,TRBJ1-1,once,TRBD1,TRBV6-5,15
CASSHSSWDRNTGELFF,TGCGCCAGCAGCCACTCGTCTTGGGACAGGAACACCGGGGAGCTGTTTTTT,TRBJ2-2,few,TRBD1,TRBV4-1,17
CASSKVPGKIYEQYF,TGTGCCAGCAGCAAAGTACCAGGGAAGATTTACGAGCAGTACTTC,TRBJ2-7,once,NA,TRBV21-1,15
CASSHTTSGDYEQYF,TGTGCCAGCAGCCATACGACTAGCGGAGACTACGAGCAGTACTTC,TRBJ2-7,NA,TRBD2,TRBV4-2,15